Listed below are T cell receptor beta chains from one sample, sequenced in a study of radiotherapy plus CTLA-4 blockade in lung cancer. Profiled with immunoSEQ multiplex PCR; TCRdb holds only in-frame clones, not every one. The table lists more than 55,000 clones, more than 60% of them singletons. The sequenced sample was peripheral blood, obtained from a patient treated with radiotherapy plus ipilimumab. These receptor sequences come from a human donor with non-small cell lung cancer who had a partial response to radiotherapy plus ipilimumab. Both conserved end residues are part of each CDR3. The D gene is left open where the match is weak. Only some rows state a clone size, as once, few, many or a class for expanded clones.

size | D | J | V | DNA | CDR3
NA | TRBD1 | TRBJ1-4 | TRBV28 | TGTGCCAGCAGTCTCGGGGGACAGTCTAATGAAAAACTGTTTTTT | CASSLGGQSNEKLFF
NA | NA | TRBJ2-2 | TRBV6-5 | TGTGCCAGCAGTTCCGTTAGGGGGGGAACCGGGGAGCTGTTTTTT | CASSSVRGGTGELFF
NA | NA | TRBJ2-7 | TRBV5-5 | TGTGCCAGCAGCTTGAGTCCGGGGGAAAAGTACGAGCAGTACTTC | CASSLSPGEKYEQYF
few | NA | TRBJ1-6 | TRBV2 | TGTGCCAGCAGAACAGCAGGGGATAATTCACCCCTCCACTTT | CASRTAGDNSPLHF
NA | NA | TRBJ2-1 | TRBV27 | TGTGCCAGCAGACCCGAGGGTCACACCTACAATGAGCAGTTCTTC | CASRPEGHTYNEQFF
NA | TRBD2 | TRBJ2-5 | TRBV10-1 | TGCGCCAGCAGGACTAGCGGGGGAGGGTACCAAGAGACCCAGTACTTC | CASRTSGGGYQETQYF
NA | NA | TRBJ2-7 | TRBV7-9 | TGTGCCAGCAGTCTTCTCCCAGGGACAGCGGGCGAGCAGTACTTC | CASSLLPGTAGEQYF
NA | NA | TRBJ2-5 | TRBV6-5 | TGTGCCAGCAGTTACTCGCAGCGTCAAGAGACCCAGTACTTC | CASSYSQRQETQYF
NA | NA | TRBJ2-7 | TRBV18 | TGTGCCAGCTCACCATTATCAGGGGGGTACGAGCAGTACTTC | CASSPLSGGYEQYF
NA | NA | TRBJ1-5 | TRBV13 | TGTGCCAGCAGTTGGGGAGTCAATCAGCCCCAGCATTTT | CASSWGVNQPQHF
NA | TRBD1 | TRBJ1-1 | TRBV27 | TGTGCCAGCAGTTTGAACAGGGGGCTCATGAACACTGAAGCTTTCTTT | CASSLNRGLMNTEAFF
NA | TRBD1 | TRBJ1-5 | TRBV19 | TGTGCCAGTAGTATTCCAGGGGGCCGACAGCCCCAGCATTTT | CASSIPGGRQPQHF
NA | NA | TRBJ1-1 | TRBV29-1 | TGCAGCGTTGAAGAACAAAGGAACACTGAAGCTTTCTTT | CSVEEQRNTEAFF
NA | TRBD1 | TRBJ1-2 | TRBV2 | TGTGCCAGCAGCCCATTACAGGGGGCGCTTAGCTATGGCTACACCTTC | CASSPLQGALSYGYTF